This TCR beta chain was identified during a study of patients and donors after allogeneic stem cell transplantation. TCRdb analysed the RT-PCR reads with MiXCR anew, one entry per CDR3 protein. The sample has around 150,000 distinct CDR3 sequences; about 36% are singletons. This CDR3 is 13 amino acids long. CDR1 and CDR2 (germline): MDHEN, SYDVKM. Trimming removed 5 bases at V and 6 bases at J, with 13 bases between. This chain joins TRBV28 and TRBJ1-2, with D uncertain. Sequenced material: blood, either unsorted or a sorted T cell fraction (not recorded which). The origin of this receptor is a human donor who was either an allogeneic HSCT recipient or a stem cell or donor lymphocyte infusion donor (not recorded which). It is not recorded whose cells these are; they may come from a transplant donor. The CDR3 DNA sequence: TGTGCCAGCAGTCTTCGACGAACCAATGGCTACACCTTC. It yields the protein CASSLRRTNGYTF.